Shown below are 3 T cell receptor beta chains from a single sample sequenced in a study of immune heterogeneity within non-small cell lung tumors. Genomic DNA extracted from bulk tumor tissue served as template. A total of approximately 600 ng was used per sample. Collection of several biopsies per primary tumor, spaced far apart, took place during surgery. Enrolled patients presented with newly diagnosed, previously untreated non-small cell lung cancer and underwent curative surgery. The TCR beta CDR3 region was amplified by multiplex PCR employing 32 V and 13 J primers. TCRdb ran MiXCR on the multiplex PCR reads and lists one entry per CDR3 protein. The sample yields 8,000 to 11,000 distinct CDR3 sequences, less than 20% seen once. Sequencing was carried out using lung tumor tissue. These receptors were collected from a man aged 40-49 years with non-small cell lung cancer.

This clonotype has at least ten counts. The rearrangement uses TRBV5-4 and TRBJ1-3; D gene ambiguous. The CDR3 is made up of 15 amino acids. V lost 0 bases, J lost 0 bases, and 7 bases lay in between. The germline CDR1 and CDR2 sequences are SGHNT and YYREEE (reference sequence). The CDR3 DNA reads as TGTGCCAGCAGCTTGGGGGCCCGCTCTGGAAACACCATATATTTT. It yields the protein CASSLGARSGNTIYF.

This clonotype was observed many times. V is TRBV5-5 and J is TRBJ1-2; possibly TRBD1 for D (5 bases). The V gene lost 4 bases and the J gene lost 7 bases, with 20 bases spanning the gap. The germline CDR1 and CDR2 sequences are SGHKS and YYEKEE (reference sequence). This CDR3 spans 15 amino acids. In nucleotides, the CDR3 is TGTGCCAGCAGCCCAGGGCCAGGGTCCCAGGGTGGCTACACCTTC. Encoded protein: CASSPGPGSQGGYTF.

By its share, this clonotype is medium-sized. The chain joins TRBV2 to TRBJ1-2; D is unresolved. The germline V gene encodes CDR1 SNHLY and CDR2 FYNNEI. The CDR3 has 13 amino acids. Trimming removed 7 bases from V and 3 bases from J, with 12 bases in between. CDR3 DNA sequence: TGTGCCAGCATTGCTGACGGTGACTATGGCTACACCTTC. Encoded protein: CASIADGDYGYTF.